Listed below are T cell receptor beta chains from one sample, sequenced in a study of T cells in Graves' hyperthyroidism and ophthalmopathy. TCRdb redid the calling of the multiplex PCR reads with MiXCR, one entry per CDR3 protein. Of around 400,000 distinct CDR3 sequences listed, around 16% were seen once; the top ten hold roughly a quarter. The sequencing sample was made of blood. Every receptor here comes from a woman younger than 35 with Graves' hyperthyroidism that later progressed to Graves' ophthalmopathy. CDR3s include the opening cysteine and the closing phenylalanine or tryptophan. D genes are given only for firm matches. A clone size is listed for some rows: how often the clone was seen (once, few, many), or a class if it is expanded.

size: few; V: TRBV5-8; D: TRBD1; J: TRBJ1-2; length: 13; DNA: TGTGCCAGCAGCAAAGCACAGGGGGCTGGCTACACCTTC; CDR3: CASSKAQGAGYTF
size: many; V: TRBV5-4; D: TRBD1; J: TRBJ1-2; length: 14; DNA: TGTGCCAGCATCTCGACAGGGAGCGGCTATGGCTACACCTTC; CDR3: CASISTGSGYGYTF
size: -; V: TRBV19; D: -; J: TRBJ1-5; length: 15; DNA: TGTGCCAGTACCCCCGGGGCCCAGGGGAGGTTGCCCCAGCATTTT; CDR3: CASTPGAQGRLPQHF
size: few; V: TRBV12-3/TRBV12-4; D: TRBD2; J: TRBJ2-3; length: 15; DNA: TGTGCCAGCAGACCGGGACTAGCGGGTTCAGATACGCAGTATTTT; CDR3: CASRPGLAGSDTQYF
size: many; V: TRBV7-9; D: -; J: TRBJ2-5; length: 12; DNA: TGTGCCAGCAGCTGGAGCCAAGAGACCCAGTACTTC; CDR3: CASSWSQETQYF
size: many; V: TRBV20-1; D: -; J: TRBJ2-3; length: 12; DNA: TGCAGTGCTAGCGGCAACACAGATACGCAGTATTTT; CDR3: CSASGNTDTQYF
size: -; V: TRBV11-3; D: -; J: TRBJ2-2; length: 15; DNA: TGTGCCAGCAGCTGGCAATTGGACGGCACCGGGGAGCTGTTTTTT; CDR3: CASSWQLDGTGELFF
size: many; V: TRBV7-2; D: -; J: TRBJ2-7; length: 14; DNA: TGTGCCAGCAGCTTAGTTCAGGGGTTGGGAGAGCAGTACTTC; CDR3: CASSLVQGLGEQYF
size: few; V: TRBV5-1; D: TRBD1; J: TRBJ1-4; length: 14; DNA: TGCGCCAGCAGCCGGACAGGGCTTAATGAAAAACTGTTTTTT; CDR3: CASSRTGLNEKLFF
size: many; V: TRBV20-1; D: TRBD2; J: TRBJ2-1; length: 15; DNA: TGCAGTGCTGAGGGGGGACTAGCGGGAGTTAATGAGCAGTTCTTC; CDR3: CSAEGGLAGVNEQFF
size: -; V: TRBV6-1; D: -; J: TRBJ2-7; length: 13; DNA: TGTGCCAGCAGTTGGACTGACGTTAGAGAGCAGTACTTC; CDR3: CASSWTDVREQYF
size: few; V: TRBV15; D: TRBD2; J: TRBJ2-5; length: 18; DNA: TGTGCCACCAGCAGCGGGGCGACTAGCGGGACCCCGAAAGAGACCCAGTACTTC; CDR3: CATSSGATSGTPKETQYF
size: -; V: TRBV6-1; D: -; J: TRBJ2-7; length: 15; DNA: TGTGCCAGCAGTGAAGGGTTAGCGAGGGCCTACGAGCAGTACTTC; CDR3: CASSEGLARAYEQYF
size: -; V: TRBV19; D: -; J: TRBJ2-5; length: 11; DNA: TGTGCCAGTAGTATGAAAGAGACCCAGTACTTC; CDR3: CASSMKETQYF
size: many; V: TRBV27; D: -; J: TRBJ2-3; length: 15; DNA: TGTGCCAGCAGTTTAAGTGGATACGACACAGATACGCAGTATTTT; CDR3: CASSLSGYDTDTQYF
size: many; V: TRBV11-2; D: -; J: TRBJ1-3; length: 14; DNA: TGTGCCAGCAGCTTAATCCGCTCTGGAAACACCATATATTTT; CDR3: CASSLIRSGNTIYF
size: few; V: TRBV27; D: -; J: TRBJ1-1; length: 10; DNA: TGTGCCAGCAGTTTCCCTGAAGCTTTCTTT; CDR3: CASSFPEAFF
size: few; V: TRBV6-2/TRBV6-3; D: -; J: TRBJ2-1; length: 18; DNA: TGTGCCAGCAGGGAGGACGCCTATTCTGTAACCTACAACAATGAGCAGTTCTTC; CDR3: CASREDAYSVTYNNEQFF
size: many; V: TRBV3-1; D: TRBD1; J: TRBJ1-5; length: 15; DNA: TGTGCCAGCAGCCAATACAGGGGCAACAATCAGCCCCAGCATTTT; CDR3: CASSQYRGNNQPQHF
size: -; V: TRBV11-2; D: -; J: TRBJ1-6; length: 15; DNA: TGTGCCAGCAGCTTAGATCCGGCAGGGCAATCACCCCTCCACTTT; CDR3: CASSLDPAGQSPLHF
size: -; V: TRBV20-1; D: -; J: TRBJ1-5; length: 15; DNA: TGCAGTGCTGGAGGTCGGAGACAGCTCAATCAGCCCCAGCATTTT; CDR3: CSAGGRRQLNQPQHF
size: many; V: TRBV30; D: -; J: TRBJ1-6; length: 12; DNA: TGTGCCTGGAGTCCACAGGCGTCACCCCTCCACTTT; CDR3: CAWSPQASPLHF
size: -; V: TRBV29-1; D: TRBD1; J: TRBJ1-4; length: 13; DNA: TGCAGCGCTAAGACAGGGGGCTATGAAGAACTGTTTTTT; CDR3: CSAKTGGYEELFF
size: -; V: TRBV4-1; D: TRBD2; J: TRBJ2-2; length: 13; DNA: TGCGCCACCGGGGACTACCATCCCGGGGAGCTGTTTTTT; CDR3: CATGDYHPGELFF
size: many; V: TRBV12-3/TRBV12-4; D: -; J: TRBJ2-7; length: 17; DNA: TGTGCCAGCAGTTCCTCCCTACCCGGGGACACCCACTACGAGCAGTACTTC; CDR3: CASSSSLPGDTHYEQYF
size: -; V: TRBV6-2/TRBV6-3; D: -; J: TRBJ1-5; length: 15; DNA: TGTGCCAGCAGTAACAGGGCTACTAGCAATCAGCCCCAGCATTTT; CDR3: CASSNRATSNQPQHF
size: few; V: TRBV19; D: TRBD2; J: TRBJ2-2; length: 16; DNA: TGTGCCAGTAGTCACTTTAGCGGGAGGGCCACCGGGGAGCTGTTTTTT; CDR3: CASSHFSGRATGELFF
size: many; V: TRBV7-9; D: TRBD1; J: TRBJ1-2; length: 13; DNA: TGTGCCAGCAGCGGGACAGGGGTCTATGGCTACACCTTC; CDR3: CASSGTGVYGYTF
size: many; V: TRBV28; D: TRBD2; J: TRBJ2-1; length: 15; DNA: TGTGCCAGCAGTAGCGGACTAGCGGACTACAATGAGCAGTTCTTC; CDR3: CASSSGLADYNEQFF
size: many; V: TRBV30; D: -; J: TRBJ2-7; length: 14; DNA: TGTGCCTGGAGTGTAGGAACTTCTCCCTACGAGCAGTACTTC; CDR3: CAWSVGTSPYEQYF
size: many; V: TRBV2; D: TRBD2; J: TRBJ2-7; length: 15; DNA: TGTGCCAGCAGTGAAGGGGGCGGGAGGATCTACGAGCAGTACTTC; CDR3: CASSEGGGRIYEQYF
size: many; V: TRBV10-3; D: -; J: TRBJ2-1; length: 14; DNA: TGTGCCACGGAAAGGGGTGGGACCTACAATGAGCAGTTCTTC; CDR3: CATERGGTYNEQFF
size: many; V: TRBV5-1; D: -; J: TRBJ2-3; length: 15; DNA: TGCGCCAGCAGGTCTCGGGGAACTAGCACAGATACGCAGTATTTT; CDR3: CASRSRGTSTDTQYF
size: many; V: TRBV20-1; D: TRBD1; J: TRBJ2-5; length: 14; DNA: TGCAGTGCTAGGCTCCAGGGGGCGAGGGAGACCCAGTACTTC; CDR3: CSARLQGARETQYF